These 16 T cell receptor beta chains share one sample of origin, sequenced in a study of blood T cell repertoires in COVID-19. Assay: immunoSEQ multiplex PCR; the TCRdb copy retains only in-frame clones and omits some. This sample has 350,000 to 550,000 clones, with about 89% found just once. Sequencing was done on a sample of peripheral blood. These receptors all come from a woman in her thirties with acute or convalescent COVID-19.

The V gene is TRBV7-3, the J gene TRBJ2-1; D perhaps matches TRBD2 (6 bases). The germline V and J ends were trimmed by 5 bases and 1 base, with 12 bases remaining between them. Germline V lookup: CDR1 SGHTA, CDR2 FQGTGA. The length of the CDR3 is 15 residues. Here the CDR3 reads CASSPGGVSYNEQFF. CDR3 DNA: TGTGCCAGCAGCCCTGGCGGGGTGTCCTACAATGAGCAGTTCTTC.

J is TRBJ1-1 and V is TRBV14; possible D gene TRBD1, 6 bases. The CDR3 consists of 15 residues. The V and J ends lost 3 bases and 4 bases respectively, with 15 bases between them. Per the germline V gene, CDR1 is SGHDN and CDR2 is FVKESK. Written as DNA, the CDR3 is TGTGCCAGCAGCCAGGGGACAAGGGACGGCACTGAAGCTTTCTTT. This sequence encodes CASSQGTRDGTEAFF.

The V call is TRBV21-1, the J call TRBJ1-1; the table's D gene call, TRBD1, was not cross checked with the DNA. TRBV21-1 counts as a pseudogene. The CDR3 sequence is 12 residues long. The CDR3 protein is CATLDRGAEAFF. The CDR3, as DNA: TGTGCCACCCTGGACAGGGGCGCTGAAGCTTTCTTT.

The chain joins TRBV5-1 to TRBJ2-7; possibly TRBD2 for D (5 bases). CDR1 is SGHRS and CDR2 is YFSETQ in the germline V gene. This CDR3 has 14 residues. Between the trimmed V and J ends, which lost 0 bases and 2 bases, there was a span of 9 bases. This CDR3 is CASSLDPGTYEQYF. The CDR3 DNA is TGCGCCAGCAGCTTGGATCCGGGGACCTACGAGCAGTACTTC. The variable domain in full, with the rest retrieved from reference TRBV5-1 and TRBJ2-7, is KAGVTQTPRYLIKTRGQQVTLSCSPISGHRSVSWYQQTPGQGLQFLFEYFSETQRNKGNFPGRFSGRQFSNSRSEMNVSTLELGDSALYLCASSLDPGTYEQYFGPGTRLTVT.

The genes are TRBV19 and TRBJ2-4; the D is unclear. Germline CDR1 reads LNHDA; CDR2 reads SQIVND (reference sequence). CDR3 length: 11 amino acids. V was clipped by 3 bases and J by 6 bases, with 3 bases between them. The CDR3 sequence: CASSILNIQYF. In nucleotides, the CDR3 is TGTGCCAGTAGTATCTTAAACATTCAGTACTTC.

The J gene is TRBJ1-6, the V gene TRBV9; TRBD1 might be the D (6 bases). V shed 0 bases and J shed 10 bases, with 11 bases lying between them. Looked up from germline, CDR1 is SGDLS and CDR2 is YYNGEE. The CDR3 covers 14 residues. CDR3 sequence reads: CASSVAQGPSPLHF. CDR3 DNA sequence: TGTGCCAGCAGCGTAGCCCAGGGGCCGTCACCCCTCCACTTT.

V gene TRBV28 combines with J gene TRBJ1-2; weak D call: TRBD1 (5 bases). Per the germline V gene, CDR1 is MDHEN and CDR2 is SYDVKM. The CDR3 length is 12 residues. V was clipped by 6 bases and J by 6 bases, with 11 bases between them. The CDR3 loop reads CASSSGIHGYTF. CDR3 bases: TGTGCCAGCAGCTCAGGGATTCATGGCTACACCTTC.

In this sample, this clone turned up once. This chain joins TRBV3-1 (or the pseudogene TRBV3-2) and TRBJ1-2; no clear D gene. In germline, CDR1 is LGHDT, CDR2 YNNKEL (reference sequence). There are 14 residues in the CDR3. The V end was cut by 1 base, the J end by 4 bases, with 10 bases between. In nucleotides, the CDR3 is TGTGCCAGCAGCCAAGCGTCCTCTTTCTATGGCTACACCTTC. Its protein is CASSQASSFYGYTF.

CDR3 residues: CASSYRGTEGTGELFF. The CDR3 nucleotides read TGTGCCAGCAGTTATCGGGGGACTGAAGGCACCGGGGAGCTGTTTTTT. The chain is built from TRBV6-6 and TRBJ2-2, with a possible D match to TRBD2 (6 bases). Germline values: CDR1 MNHNY, CDR2 SVGAGI (reference sequence). With 3 bases removed from V and 4 bases from J, the gap between germline ends came to 15 bases. The CDR3 is 16 residues long.

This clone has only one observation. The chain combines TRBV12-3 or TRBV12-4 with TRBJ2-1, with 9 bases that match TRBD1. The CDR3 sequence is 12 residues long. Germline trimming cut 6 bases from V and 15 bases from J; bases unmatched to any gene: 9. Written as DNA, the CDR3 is TGTGCCAGCAGGAAAGGACAGGGGTTTTGGTTCTTC. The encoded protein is CASRKGQGFWFF.

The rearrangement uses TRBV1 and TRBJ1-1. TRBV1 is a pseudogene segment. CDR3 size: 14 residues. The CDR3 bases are TGCACCAGCAGCCAAGAAGTTGGCGGGGAAGGAGCTTTCTTT. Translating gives CTSSQEVGGEGAFF.

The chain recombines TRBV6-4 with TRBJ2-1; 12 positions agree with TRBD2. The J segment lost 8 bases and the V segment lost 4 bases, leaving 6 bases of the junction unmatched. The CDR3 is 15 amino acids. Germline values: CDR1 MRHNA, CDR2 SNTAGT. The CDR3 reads CASSGTSGATDEQFF. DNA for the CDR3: TGTGCCAGCAGTGGGACTAGCGGGGCTACCGATGAGCAGTTCTTC.

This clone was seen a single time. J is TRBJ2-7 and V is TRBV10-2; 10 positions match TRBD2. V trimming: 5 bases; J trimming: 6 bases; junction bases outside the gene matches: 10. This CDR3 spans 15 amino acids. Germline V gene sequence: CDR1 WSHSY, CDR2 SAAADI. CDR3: CASSPSGGTSSEQYF. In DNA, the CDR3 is TGCGCCAGCAGTCCTAGCGGGGGAACCTCTAGCGAGCAGTACTTC.

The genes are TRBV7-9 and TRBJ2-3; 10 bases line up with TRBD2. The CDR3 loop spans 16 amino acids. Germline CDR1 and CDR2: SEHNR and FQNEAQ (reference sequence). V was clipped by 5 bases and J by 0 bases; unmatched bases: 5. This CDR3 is CASSPGLAKSTDTQYF. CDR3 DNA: TGTGCCAGCAGCCCGGGACTAGCGAAGAGCACAGATACGCAGTATTTT.

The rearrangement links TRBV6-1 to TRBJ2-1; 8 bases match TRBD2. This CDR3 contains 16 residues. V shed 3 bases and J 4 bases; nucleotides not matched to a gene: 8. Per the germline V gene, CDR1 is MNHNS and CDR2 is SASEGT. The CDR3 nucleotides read TGTGCCAGCAGTGAGTACGCGGGGGGCCTTTACAATGAGCAGTTCTTC. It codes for CASSEYAGGLYNEQFF.

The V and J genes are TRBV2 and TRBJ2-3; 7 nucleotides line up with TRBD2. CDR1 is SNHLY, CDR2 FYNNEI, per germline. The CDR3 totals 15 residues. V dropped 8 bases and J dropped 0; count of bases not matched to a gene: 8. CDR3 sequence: CASDGEGSSTDTQYF. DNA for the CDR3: TGTGCCAGCGATGGGGAGGGATCTAGCACAGATACGCAGTATTTT.